A single sample is the source of the 31 T cell receptor beta chains below, sequenced in a study of T cell repertoires in cytomegalovirus infection. MiXCR, run by TCRdb on the reads, gives a single entry per CDR3 protein. The sample has around 570,000 distinct CDR3 sequences, approximately 40% seen once; the top ten hold 48%. Their specific antigens are unknown. The sequences come from cultured PBMCs, collected from culture after CMV antigen stimulation. The receptors here all came from a human donor in good health (CMV status not recorded). Some clones in this sample may be carry-over from other donors' samples.

This chain uses TRBV5-4 with TRBJ2-7; 8 bases are a match to TRBD2. The CDR3 consists of 15 residues. Germline V gene data show CDR1 as SGHNT and CDR2 as YYREEE (reference sequence). J lost 0 bases, V lost 4 bases, and 6 bases had no gene match. The DNA for the CDR3 is TGTGCCAGCAGCCCGGACGGGGGGGACTCCTACGAGCAGTACTTC. Translated, it gives CASSPDGGDSYEQYF.

The genes are TRBV18 and TRBJ1-2; 7 positions match TRBD1. CDR3 length: 17 amino acids. CDR1 is KGHSH, CDR2 LQKENI, per germline. J was trimmed by 3 bases and V by 3 bases; bases with no gene match: 13. The DNA for the CDR3 is TGTGCCAGCTCACCCCAAGACAGGGAGTTAATTCACTATGGCTACACCTTC. Its protein is CASSPQDRELIHYGYTF.

This clonotype was observed a handful of times. The chain couples TRBV6-5 to TRBJ2-3; D gene ambiguous. Trimming pared 3 bases from V and 0 bases from J, leaving 7 bases between. The CDR3 runs 14 residues. CDR1 is MNHEY and CDR2 is SVGAGI in the germline V gene. The DNA for the CDR3 is TGTGCCAGCAGTTATTCGGACAGCACAGATACGCAGTATTTT. It is translated as CASSYSDSTDTQYF.

The chain joins TRBV7-2 to TRBJ2-1; unclear D gene. CDR3 length equals 16 residues. Germline loops: CDR1 SGHTA, CDR2 FQGNSA. V was shortened by 4 bases and J by 3 bases, with 16 bases between the two germline ends. CDR3 residues: CASSSTLPLGYNEQFF. CDR3 DNA sequence: TGTGCCAGCAGCTCGACCCTACCTCTAGGCTACAATGAGCAGTTCTTC.

The chain employs TRBV12-3 or TRBV12-4 and TRBJ1-5; no definite D call. Trimming cost V 5 bases and J 7 bases, with 15 bases left between them. The length of the CDR3 is 14 residues. The CDR3 region is CASSATGRWQPQHF. The CDR3 region has the DNA TGTGCCAGCAGTGCAACCGGGAGATGGCAGCCCCAGCATTTT.

V is TRBV7-2 and J is TRBJ2-1; the match to TRBD1 covers 8 bases. The CDR3 contains 14 residues. Looked up from germline, CDR1 is SGHTA and CDR2 is FQGNSA. V trimming: 7 bases; J trimming: 9 bases; junction bases outside the gene matches: 11. CDR3 in DNA: TGTGCCAGCACTAGACAGGGGAGTGACGGTGAGCAGTTCTTC. This gives the protein CASTRQGSDGEQFF.

The V and J genes are TRBV29-1 and TRBJ2-7; the match to TRBD2 covers 8 bases. J gave up 3 bases and V 0 bases, and 10 bases lay outside the gene matches. Germline-derived CDR1 and CDR2 are SQVTM and ANQGSEA. The CDR3 has 16 amino acids. The CDR3 is CSVEDSSSGSYYEQYF. CDR3 DNA: TGCAGCGTTGAAGATAGTTCCAGCGGGAGTTACTACGAGCAGTACTTC.

The chain recombines TRBV5-6 with TRBJ1-1, with D tentatively TRBD1 (6 bases). The V gene lost 4 bases and the J gene lost 0 bases, with 19 bases spanning the gap. The CDR3 totals 17 residues. Germline CDR1 SGHDT, CDR2 YYEEEE. The CDR3 region is CASSLYFRGPVNTEAFF. The CDR3 nucleotides are TGTGCCAGCAGCCTCTATTTCCGGGGGCCTGTGAACACTGAAGCTTTCTTT.

This clonotype was recorded a few times. This sequence joins TRBV28 and TRBJ2-7; D perhaps matches TRBD1 (5 bases). Germline V gene data show CDR1 as MDHEN and CDR2 as SYDVKM. V lost 1 base, J lost 3 bases, and 13 bases lay in between. The CDR3 length is 15 residues. The DNA for the CDR3 is TGTGCCAGCAGTTTATATCCAGGGTCGGACTACGAGCAGTACTTC. Its protein is CASSLYPGSDYEQYF.

The V gene is TRBV6-8, the J gene TRBJ2-3, with D possibly TRBD1 on 6 matching bases. This CDR3 has 16 amino acids. V was cut by 4 bases and J by 1 base, with 15 bases left in between. Germline CDR1 is MNHGY and CDR2 is SAAAGT. The CDR3 reads CASSSYRVRGTDTQYF. The CDR3 DNA sequence: TGTGCCAGCAGTTCATACAGGGTTCGGGGCACAGATACGCAGTATTTT.

This clonotype was detected only a few times. V and J are TRBV7-2 and TRBJ2-1; 11 bases fit TRBD2. The V gene's germline CDR1 is SGHTA and CDR2 FQGNSA. This CDR3 comprises 14 residues. V trimming: 3 bases; J trimming: 9 bases; junction bases outside the gene matches: 4. The CDR3 region is CASSFSGRDGEQFF. The CDR3 region has the DNA TGTGCCAGCAGCTTTAGCGGGAGGGATGGTGAGCAGTTCTTC. Together with reference TRBV7-2 and TRBJ2-1, the CDR3 gives the full variable domain: GAGVSQSPSNKVTEKGKDVELRCDPISGHTALYWYRQSLGQGLEFLIYFQGNSAPDKSGLPSDRFSAERTGGSVSTLTIQRTQQEDSAVYLCASSFSGRDGEQFFGPGTRLTVL.

V usage is TRBV7-9 and J usage is TRBJ2-7; D is possibly TRBD1 or TRBD2 (5 bases each). The CDR3 is 17 residues long. V gave up 4 bases and J gave up 0 bases, with 19 bases separating them. Germline V gene sequence: CDR1 SEHNR, CDR2 FQNEAQ (reference sequence). In DNA form, the CDR3 reads TGTGCCAGCAGCTCCTTACTCCGGGACGGAGGCTCCTACGAGCAGTACTTC. This encodes CASSSLLRDGGSYEQYF. The entire variable domain, with the rest obtained from reference TRBV7-9 and TRBJ2-7, is as follows: DTGVSQNPRHKITKRGQNVTFRCDPISEHNRLYWYRQTLGQGPEFLTYFQNEAQLEKSRLLSDRFSAERPKGSFSTLEIQRTEQGDSAMYLCASSSLLRDGGSYEQYFGPGTRLTVT.

The chain has TRBV5-5 and TRBJ2-3; D unresolved. The V end lost 2 bases, the J end lost 3 bases, and 13 bases lay between the germline ends. CDR3 length equals 15 residues. CDR1 is SGHKS, CDR2 YYEKEE, per germline (reference sequence). The CDR3: CASSLVLRVTDTQYF. DNA for the CDR3: TGTGCCAGCAGCTTAGTCCTACGGGTAACAGATACGCAGTATTTT.

This clonotype was seen a handful of times. The genes are TRBV28 and TRBJ1-5, with TRBD1 as a possible D gene (5 bases). Germline lookup yields CDR1 MDHEN and CDR2 SYDVKM. Trimming took 7 bases from V and 7 from J, leaving 23 bases between them. The CDR3 consists of 16 residues. In DNA, the CDR3 is TGTGCCAGCAAACCCGGGGGGTGGGGATCGGGGCAGCCCCAGCATTTT. Residues: CASKPGGWGSGQPQHF.

This clonotype was seen more than once but under ten times. The chain carries TRBV7-8 and TRBJ2-1, with D possibly TRBD2 on 6 matching bases. V was trimmed by 5 bases and J by 13 bases, leaving 24 bases between them. The CDR3 loop spans 15 amino acids. CDR1 and CDR2 from the germline V gene are SGHVS and FQNEAQ. The CDR3: CASSLWRAGRIRQFF. The CDR3 bases are TGTGCCAGCAGCCTCTGGAGGGCCGGTAGGATCCGACAGTTCTTC.

J is TRBJ2-3 and V is TRBV15; no reliable D call. The CDR3 is made up of 18 amino acids. V gave up 0 bases and J gave up 6 bases, with 22 bases separating them. In germline, CDR1 is LNHNV, CDR2 YYDKDF (reference sequence). CDR3 protein: CATSRDSPHMTRRDTQYF. Written as DNA, the CDR3 is TGTGCCACCAGCAGAGATTCGCCCCATATGACGAGACGGGATACGCAGTATTTT.

The rearrangement joins TRBV30 to TRBJ1-4; no clear D. From germline, CDR1 is GTSNPN and CDR2 SVGIG (reference sequence). Trimming stripped 2 bases from V and 8 bases from J, with 9 bases between. CDR3 length equals 12 residues. For the CDR3, the DNA is TGTGCCTGGAGTCTGCGGGGAGAAAAACTGTTTTTT. Encoded protein: CAWSLRGEKLFF.

This chain joins TRBV7-9 and TRBJ2-1; 10 positions match TRBD2. The CDR3 sequence is 17 residues long. Trimming cost V 5 bases and J 1 base; bases outside gene matches: 8. CDR1 SEHNR and CDR2 FQNEAQ come from the germline V gene (reference sequence). The chain's CDR3 is CASSTLAGRGSYNEQFF. The CDR3, as DNA: TGTGCCAGCAGCACACTAGCGGGAAGAGGTTCCTACAATGAGCAGTTCTTC.

Only a few counts were recorded for this clonotype. The J gene is TRBJ2-7, the V gene TRBV7-4; 10 nucleotides line up with TRBD1. The germline gives CDR1 SGHVT, CDR2 SQSDAQ. Trimming took 11 bases from V and 5 from J; bases not matched to a gene: 15. This CDR3 region has 15 residues. The CDR3 sequence is CAATRDRGGFNEQYF. The CDR3 DNA reads as TGTGCCGCCACCCGGGACAGGGGTGGTTTTAACGAGCAGTACTTC. Full variable domain (missing parts from reference TRBV7-4 and TRBJ2-7): GAGVSQSPRYKVAKRGRDVALRCDSISGHVTLYWYRQTLGQGSEVLTYSQSDAQRDKSGRPSGRFSAERPERSVSTLKIQRTEQGDSAVYLCAATRDRGGFNEQYFGPGTRLTVT.

This sequence joins TRBV12-3 or TRBV12-4 and TRBJ1-2, with D tentatively TRBD1 (6 bases). Trimming took 4 bases from V and 4 from J, leaving 19 bases between them. The CDR3 extends over 16 amino acids. Here the CDR3 DNA reads TGTGCCAGCAGTTCTAACAGGGATTTAGGCGGCTATGGCTACACCTTC. The encoded protein is CASSSNRDLGGYGYTF.

This clonotype was seen more than once but under ten times. V is TRBV19 and J is TRBJ2-1; no clear D gene. Trimming left V 8 bases short and J 8 bases short, with 16 bases between. Germline V gene sequence: CDR1 LNHDA, CDR2 SQIVND (reference sequence). This CDR3 contains 13 residues. In DNA form, the CDR3 reads TGTGCCAGTGCCGAAGACACCCGGGATGAGCAGTTCTTC. This sequence encodes CASAEDTRDEQFF.

This clonotype was seen only a few times. This chain joins TRBV10-3 and TRBJ1-1; the D gene is possibly TRBD1 (6 bases). Trimming left V 7 bases short and J 3 bases short, with 12 bases between. The CDR3 totals 13 residues. CDR1 is ENHRY and CDR2 is SYGVKD in the germline V gene. The DNA of the CDR3 is TGTGCCATCACAGAGACAGGAGACACTGAAGCTTTCTTT. Translated: CAITETGDTEAFF.

This clonotype has a handful of counts. The rearrangement links TRBV7-8 to TRBJ2-3; 8 positions agree with TRBD2. The CDR3 totals 15 residues. The germline CDR1 and CDR2 sequences are SGHVS and FQNEAQ. V shed 7 bases and J 4 bases; nucleotides not matched to a gene: 10. The CDR3: CASNPGGPWADTQYF. CDR3 in DNA: TGTGCCAGCAACCCGGGGGGGCCCTGGGCAGATACGCAGTATTTT.

This chain connects TRBV12-3 or TRBV12-4 to TRBJ1-2; D call uncertain. Trimming stripped 10 bases from V and 0 bases from J, with 12 bases between. This CDR3 contains 13 residues. CDR3 sequence: CATTGYSNYGYTF. The CDR3 DNA sequence: TGTGCCACCACTGGGTATTCTAACTATGGCTACACCTTC.

This clonotype was seen at least ten times. The chain has TRBV6-1 and TRBJ2-3; no definite D call. Germline loops: CDR1 MNHNS, CDR2 SASEGT. Trimming shortened V by 1 base and J by 6 bases, and 11 bases separated the two germline ends. CDR3 size: 14 residues. The CDR3 loop is CASSEDRDGDTQYF. Here the CDR3 DNA reads TGTGCCAGCAGTGAAGACCGAGACGGGGATACGCAGTATTTT.

This clonotype was found once. The genes are TRBV6-2 or TRBV6-3 and TRBJ1-2; no reliable D call. V dropped 7 bases and J dropped 3 bases, with 21 bases sitting between them. Germline assignment: CDR1 MNHEY and CDR2 SVGEGT. This CDR3 is built from 16 residues. CDR3 sequence: CASNGKTPTSYYGYTF. In DNA form, the CDR3 reads TGTGCCAGCAATGGGAAAACGCCAACATCCTACTATGGCTACACCTTC.

The genes are TRBV12-3 or TRBV12-4 and TRBJ2-7; D uncertain. Trimming took off 6 bases at V and 2 bases at J, with 11 bases between the two ends. This CDR3 region has 13 residues. The CDR3, as DNA: TGTGCCAGCAGACCTCTGGGAACCTACGAGCAGTACTTC. Protein sequence: CASRPLGTYEQYF.

This rearrangement joins TRBV7-2 to TRBJ2-1, with D hard to call. V lost 4 bases, J lost 0 bases, and 16 bases lay in between. CDR3 length: 17 amino acids. Germline values: CDR1 SGHTA, CDR2 FQGNSA. The CDR3 loop reads CASSSSTGPSSYNEQFF. CDR3 DNA sequence: TGTGCCAGCAGCTCCTCCACCGGGCCGAGCTCCTACAATGAGCAGTTCTTC.

The chain employs TRBV2 and TRBJ1-2; D is uncertain. The CDR3 is 14 amino acids. Germline V gene data show CDR1 as SNHLY and CDR2 as FYNNEI. The V end lost 3 bases, the J end lost 7 bases, and 15 bases lay between the germline ends. The DNA of the CDR3 is TGTGCCAGCAGTGACCGACTCGGATTGGGTGGCTACACCTTC. Amino acid sequence: CASSDRLGLGGYTF.

This clonotype appeared a few times. This chain uses TRBV19 with TRBJ2-5, with D perhaps matching TRBD1 (6 bases). Trimming shortened V by 3 bases and J by 6 bases, and 14 bases separated the two germline ends. Germline-derived CDR1 and CDR2 are LNHDA and SQIVND (reference sequence). This CDR3 contains 14 residues. The CDR3 coding sequence is TGTGCCAGTAGTATCTCCAGGGGTAGGCAGACCCAGTACTTC. This sequence encodes CASSISRGRQTQYF. The whole variable domain, remainder taken from reference TRBV19 and TRBJ2-5, is DGGITQSPKYLFRKEGQNVTLSCEQNLNHDAMYWYRQDPGQGLRLIYYSQIVNDFQKGDIAEGYSVSREKKESFPLTVTSAQKNPTAFYLCASSISRGRQTQYFGPGTRLLVL.

The rearrangement joins TRBV12-3 or TRBV12-4 to TRBJ1-1; 8 nucleotides match TRBD1. The CDR3 runs to 15 residues. Trimming took 5 bases from V and 0 from J; bases not matched to a gene: 5. CDR3 sequence: CASSPTGAMNTEAFF. The CDR3 coding sequence is TGTGCCAGCAGTCCGACAGGGGCAATGAACACTGAAGCTTTCTTT.